This T cell receptor (beta chain) was sequenced during a study of vaccination effects on CD4 cells after COVID-19. General study findings and limits: After vaccination of healthy people, only 1 of 255 vaccine-induced clones cross-reacted with common cold coronaviruses.

To note about this clone: The antigen is not known.

A roughly ten-day culture period preceded the isolation of CD4+ T cells. Each participant received a vaccine that was either BNT162b2 or mRNA-1273, given as two doses. None of the vaccinated had previously contracted SARS-CoV-2, and their nucleocapsid antibodies tested negative. Produced via immunoSEQ multiplex PCR; TCRdb's table is partial and in-frame only. The sample lists about 73,000 clones; around 67% were seen once. Germline values: CDR1 SGHTA, CDR2 FQGTGA. V shed 5 bases and J 2 bases; nucleotides not matched to a gene: 2. This CDR3 has 13 amino acids. The V and J genes are TRBV7-3 and TRBJ2-5; TRBD1 matches at 7 bases. The receptor was derived from a human donor who received a COVID-19 vaccine. The sample here was CD4+ T cells from PBMCs cultured without peptide, taken after COVID-19 vaccination. CDR3 bases: TGTGCCAGCAGCCGACAGGGACAAGAGACCCAGTACTTC. Translation gives CASSRQGQETQYF.